A single sample is the source of the 9 T cell receptor beta chains below, sequenced in a study of T-cell reconstitution after alpha-beta-depleted transplantation in children. Preparation of the TCRbeta library used unique molecular identifiers. TCRdb recomputed calls from the PCR reads with MiXCR, one row per CDR3 protein. The table shows 190,000 or so distinct CDR3 sequences, with about 6.4% occurring only once. The starting material was PBMCs from the stem cell graft donor, obtained from the stem cell graft. The source of these receptors is a human donor who donated a stem cell graft to a child with Wiskott-Aldrich syndrome.

This clonotype turned up a few times. V usage is TRBV15 and J usage is TRBJ1-2; a weak D match, TRBD1 (5 bases). From germline, CDR1 is LNHNV and CDR2 YYDKDF (reference sequence). Trimming removed 0 bases from V and 2 bases from J, with 16 bases in between. This CDR3 has 17 amino acids. The CDR3 spells CATSRDPHPGTNYGYTF. The DNA for the CDR3 is TGTGCCACCAGCAGAGATCCCCATCCCGGGACGAACTATGGCTACACCTTC.

This chain connects TRBV14 to TRBJ2-3; 7 nucleotides align to TRBD2. V shed 9 bases and J 4 bases; nucleotides not matched to a gene: 13. Germline V gene data show CDR1 as SGHDN and CDR2 as FVKESK. This CDR3 comprises 15 residues. DNA for the CDR3: TGTGCCAGTGCCATTTCGGGCGGGGGTGCAGATACGCAGTATTTT. Translation: CASAISGGGADTQYF.

This clonotype was detected ten times or more. The gene calls are TRBV18 and TRBJ2-1; no reliable D call. Germline assignment: CDR1 KGHSH and CDR2 LQKENI. Trimming pared 3 bases from V and 2 bases from J, leaving 11 bases between. This CDR3 is built from 15 residues. The chain's CDR3 is CASSPSYSTYNEQFF. CDR3 sequence (DNA): TGTGCCAGCTCACCCTCCTATTCCACCTACAATGAGCAGTTCTTC.

In this sample, this clonotype turned up many times. The rearrangement uses TRBV20-1 and TRBJ1-1; no clear D. Trimming removed 5 bases at V and 4 bases at J, with 17 bases between. This CDR3 contains 14 residues. Germline V gene lookup returns CDR1 DFQATT and CDR2 SNEGSKA (reference sequence). The chain's CDR3 is CSAEEAGFGTEAFF. DNA of the CDR3: TGCAGTGCTGAGGAGGCGGGGTTTGGCACTGAAGCTTTCTTT.

This clonotype was detected a few times. This chain uses TRBV5-1 with TRBJ1-2; no clear D. The CDR3 has 14 amino acids. Germline assignment: CDR1 SGHRS and CDR2 YFSETQ. Between the trimmed V and J ends, which lost 0 bases and 2 bases, there was a span of 8 bases. The DNA for the CDR3 is TGCGCCAGCAGCTTGGCCGAGGAGAACTATGGCTACACCTTC. It codes for CASSLAEENYGYTF. The variable domain in full, with the rest retrieved from reference TRBV5-1 and TRBJ1-2, is KAGVTQTPRYLIKTRGQQVTLSCSPISGHRSVSWYQQTPGQGLQFLFEYFSETQRNKGNFPGRFSGRQFSNSRSEMNVSTLELGDSALYLCASSLAEENYGYTFGSGTRLTVV.

The chain combines TRBV6-1 with TRBJ2-3; D is possibly TRBD1 (6 bases). V gave up 6 bases and J gave up 1 base, with 8 bases separating them. The CDR3 is made up of 13 amino acids. CDR1 is MNHNS, CDR2 SASEGT, per germline. The DNA of the CDR3 is TGTGCCAGCAGCAGGGGACGCACAGATACGCAGTATTTT. This gives the protein CASSRGRTDTQYF.

This clonotype was counted ten times or more. The chain links TRBV4-1 to TRBJ2-3; 13 bases line up with TRBD2. J was trimmed by 1 base and V by 4 bases; bases with no gene match: 5. CDR3 length: 17 residues. Germline V lookup: CDR1 MGHRA, CDR2 YSYEKL. In nucleotides, the CDR3 is TGCGCCAGCAGCCCAACCGGGACTAGCGGGGGCACAGATACGCAGTATTTT. It codes for CASSPTGTSGGTDTQYF.

The chain has TRBV7-9 and TRBJ2-7; 8 bases line up with TRBD2. Germline CDR1 is SEHNR and CDR2 is FQNEAQ (reference sequence). The CDR3 is 13 amino acids. V trimming: 5 bases; J trimming: 3 bases; junction bases outside the gene matches: 3. CDR3 sequence: CASSRGGFYEQYF. In DNA form, the CDR3 reads TGTGCCAGCAGCCGGGGGGGGTTCTACGAGCAGTACTTC.

This clonotype occurred many times. This chain connects TRBV6-2 or TRBV6-3 to TRBJ2-7; 9 bases are shared with TRBD2. The CDR3 contains 14 residues. The germline gives CDR1 MNHEY, CDR2 SVGEGT. Germline trimming cut 4 bases from V and 4 bases from J; bases unmatched to any gene: 5. In DNA, the CDR3 is TGTGCCAGCAGTTTTACAGCGGGGGGATACGAGCAGTACTTC. This codes for CASSFTAGGYEQYF.